Listed below are T cell receptor beta chains from one sample, sequenced in a study of shared clonotypes between healthy human individuals. Data came from immunoSEQ multiplex PCR; TCRdb stores just in-frame clones and leaves some out. Here the sample spans about 1 million clones, more than 60% being singletons. Input material: memory CD4+ T cells sorted from blood. Source of these receptors: a man in his late teens or twenties in good health. The CDR3 runs from the conserved cysteine through the conserved F or W. A D gene is named only where the DNA matches it firmly. For some rows the clone size is stated as once, few or many, or as a class when expanded; others skip it.

CDR3: CASSRQGAFSGNTIYF
DNA: TGTGCCAGTAGTCGGCAGGGCGCTTTCTCTGGAAACACCATATATTTT
V: TRBV19
J: TRBJ1-3
size: once
D: -

CDR3: CASSSQGGDNSPLHF
DNA: TGTGCCAGCAGCTCCCAGGGGGGTGATAATTCACCCCTCCACTTT
V: TRBV11-2
J: TRBJ1-6
size: -
D: TRBD1

CDR3: CASSVGTRGEKLFF
DNA: TGTGCCAGCAGTGTGGGGACACGGGGTGAAAAACTGTTTTTT
V: TRBV2
J: TRBJ1-4
size: -
D: -

CDR3: CASSTPGDTEAFF
DNA: TGTGCCAGCAGTACCCCAGGGGACACTGAAGCTTTCTTT
V: TRBV6-5
J: TRBJ1-1
size: -
D: -

CDR3: CARSTPEDRESANTIYF
DNA: TGTGCCAGAAGTACCCCGGAGGACAGGGAGTCCGCAAACACCATATATTTT
V: TRBV5-3
J: TRBJ1-3
size: -
D: TRBD1

CDR3: CASSLAGNAGQPQHF
DNA: TGCGCCAGCAGCTTGGCAGGGAACGCGGGTCAGCCCCAGCATTTT
V: TRBV5-1
J: TRBJ1-5
size: -
D: -

CDR3: CASSLGGTKGEKLFF
DNA: TGTGCCAGCAGCTTAGGGGGAACTAAGGGTGAAAAACTGTTTTTT
V: TRBV7-8
J: TRBJ1-4
size: -
D: -

CDR3: CASSFGATNTEAFF
DNA: TGCGCCAGCAGCTTCGGAGCAACGAACACTGAAGCTTTCTTT
V: TRBV5-1
J: TRBJ1-1
size: -
D: -

CDR3: CASSTFSERQF
DNA: TGTGCCAGTAGTACTTTTTCGGAACGGCAATTC
V: TRBV19
J: TRBJ1-2
size: -
D: -

CDR3: CASSQLSGGPYNEQFF
DNA: TGCGCCAGCAGCCAATTATCGGGGGGGCCGTACAATGAGCAGTTCTTC
V: TRBV4-1
J: TRBJ2-1
size: -
D: TRBD2

CDR3: CASSQGGTGKTYEQYF
DNA: TGTGCCAGCAGTCAGGGGGGGACAGGGAAAACCTACGAGCAGTACTTC
V: TRBV28
J: TRBJ2-7
size: -
D: TRBD1

CDR3: CASSRGGVMNTEAFF
DNA: TGCGCCAGCAGCCGCGGGGGGGTGATGAACACTGAAGCTTTCTTT
V: TRBV4-3
J: TRBJ1-1
size: -
D: -

CDR3: CAIGGTGGRGYTF
DNA: TGTGCCATCGGGGGGACAGGGGGCCGAGGCTACACCTTC
V: TRBV10-3
J: TRBJ1-2
size: -
D: TRBD1

CDR3: CASSIWLAADTQYF
DNA: TGTGCCAGTAGTATATGGCTAGCGGCAGATACGCAGTATTTT
V: TRBV19
J: TRBJ2-3
size: -
D: TRBD2

CDR3: CASKETGSSYEQYF
DNA: TGTGCCAGCAAAGAGACTGGGAGCTCCTACGAGCAGTACTTC
V: TRBV7-2
J: TRBJ2-7
size: few
D: -

CDR3: CASSTGFAGANVLTF
DNA: TGTGCCAGCAGTACAGGGTTTGCTGGGGCCAACGTCCTGACTTTC
V: TRBV6-4
J: TRBJ2-6
size: once
D: -

CDR3: CASSGGTGFRNEQFF
DNA: TGCGCCAGCTCCGGGGGGACAGGGTTCCGGAATGAGCAGTTCTTC
V: TRBV4-1
J: TRBJ2-1
size: few
D: TRBD1

CDR3: CASSPPLQETQYF
DNA: TGTGCCAGCTCACCACCTCTCCAAGAGACCCAGTACTTC
V: TRBV18
J: TRBJ2-5
size: -
D: -

CDR3: CASSLVGGTEAFF
DNA: TGTGCCAGCTCACTAGTGGGGGGCACTGAAGCTTTCTTT
V: TRBV18
J: TRBJ1-1
size: -
D: -

CDR3: CATSRGPAGGNNEQFF
DNA: TGTGCCACCAGCAGAGGGCCCGCGGGAGGAAACAATGAGCAGTTCTTC
V: TRBV15
J: TRBJ2-1
size: -
D: TRBD2

CDR3: CASSDSVGYTQYF
DNA: TGTGCCAGCAGTGACTCGGTGGGGTATACGCAGTATTTT
V: TRBV6-4
J: TRBJ2-3
size: -
D: -

CDR3: CASRTNTGELFF
DNA: TGTGCCAGCAGGACGAACACCGGGGAGCTGTTTTTT
V: TRBV28
J: TRBJ2-2
size: -
D: -

CDR3: CASSEGPSQRGYTF
DNA: TGTGCCAGCAGTGAAGGCCCTTCCCAGCGAGGCTACACCTTC
V: TRBV2
J: TRBJ1-2
size: many
D: -

CDR3: CASSSSLPSGSTDTQYF
DNA: TGTGCCAGCAGCTCCTCCCTGCCCAGCGGGAGCACAGATACGCAGTATTTT
V: TRBV7-4
J: TRBJ2-3
size: few
D: -

CDR3: CASSVGGGNTIYF
DNA: TGTGCCAGCAGCGTCGGAGGAGGAAACACCATATATTTT
V: TRBV9
J: TRBJ1-3
size: -
D: -

CDR3: CASSSQGFSYEQYF
DNA: TGTGCCAGCAGCTCACAGGGGTTCTCCTACGAGCAGTACTTC
V: TRBV7-9
J: TRBJ2-7
size: -
D: TRBD1

CDR3: CASRNRGDNSPLHF
DNA: TGTGCCAGCAGAAACCGGGGGGATAATTCACCCCTCCACTTT
V: TRBV6-6
J: TRBJ1-6
size: -
D: -

CDR3: CASRGGGAENTEAFF
DNA: TGTGCCAGCAGGGGAGGAGGGGCGGAGAACACTGAAGCTTTCTTT
V: TRBV28
J: TRBJ1-1
size: -
D: -

CDR3: CASSRDLPSSYEQYF
DNA: TGTGCCAGCAGTCGGGACTTACCGAGCTCCTACGAGCAGTACTTC
V: TRBV2
J: TRBJ2-7
size: -
D: -

CDR3: CASSRGFNQPQHF
DNA: TGTGCCAGTAGTAGAGGATTTAATCAGCCCCAGCATTTT
V: TRBV19
J: TRBJ1-5
size: -
D: -

CDR3: CSVEDWGTGRNEQFF
DNA: TGCAGCGTTGAAGATTGGGGGACAGGGCGCAATGAGCAGTTCTTC
V: TRBV29-1
J: TRBJ2-1
size: few
D: TRBD1

CDR3: CASSLGQGATGELFF
DNA: TGTGCCAGCAGCTTAGGGCAGGGGGCGACCGGGGAGCTGTTTTTT
V: TRBV11-3
J: TRBJ2-2
size: -
D: TRBD1

CDR3: CASSLVKGLAYEQYF
DNA: TGTGCCAGCAGCTTAGTGAAGGGACTTGCCTACGAGCAGTACTTC
V: TRBV7-2
J: TRBJ2-7
size: -
D: -

CDR3: CASKTGGTDTQYF
DNA: TGTGCCAGCAAGACAGGGGGGACAGATACGCAGTATTTT
V: TRBV5-4
J: TRBJ2-3
size: -
D: TRBD1

CDR3: CASSSASGGLATQYF
DNA: TGCGCCAGCAGCTCCGCCTCGGGGGGGCTCGCGACCCAGTACTTC
V: TRBV5-1
J: TRBJ2-5
size: -
D: TRBD2

CDR3: CAWSVRRGGANTEAFF
DNA: TGTGCCTGGAGTGTACGTCGGGGGGGAGCGAACACTGAAGCTTTCTTT
V: TRBV30
J: TRBJ1-1
size: -
D: -

CDR3: CASRDRGYGYTF
DNA: TGTGCCAGCCGGGACAGGGGGTATGGCTACACCTTC
V: TRBV28
J: TRBJ1-2
size: -
D: TRBD1

CDR3: CASSRWTGIPGELFF
DNA: TGTGCCAGCAGCCGATGGACAGGGATCCCCGGGGAGCTGTTTTTT
V: TRBV13
J: TRBJ2-2
size: -
D: TRBD1

CDR3: CASSAMAVGLLTNEQYF
DNA: TGCGCCAGCAGCGCTATGGCCGTGGGACTGCTTACCAACGAGCAGTACTTC
V: TRBV5-1
J: TRBJ2-7
size: -
D: -

CDR3: CASKGLSPGEPQHF
DNA: TGTGCCAGCAAGGGACTCTCCCCGGGCGAGCCCCAGCATTTT
V: TRBV2
J: TRBJ1-5
size: -
D: -

CDR3: CASRADGRVDTDTQYF
DNA: TGTGCCAGTAGGGCGGATGGCAGGGTTGACACAGATACGCAGTATTTT
V: TRBV19
J: TRBJ2-3
size: once
D: -

CDR3: CSARRAGFGEDEQYF
DNA: TGCAGCGCCCGGAGGGCAGGATTTGGGGAGGACGAGCAGTACTTC
V: TRBV29-1
J: TRBJ2-7
size: -
D: -

CDR3: CASSATAASGGARETQYF
DNA: TGTGCCAGCAGCGCCACCGCGGCTAGCGGGGGGGCTAGGGAGACCCAGTACTTC
V: TRBV7-2
J: TRBJ2-5
size: -
D: TRBD2

CDR3: CASTSGYRGYEQYF
DNA: TGTGCCAGCACCTCAGGATACAGGGGCTACGAGCAGTACTTC
V: TRBV27
J: TRBJ2-7
size: -
D: TRBD1

CDR3: CASSYGATSSGNTIYF
DNA: TGTGCCAGCAGTTACGGGGCCACGAGCTCTGGAAACACCATATATTTT
V: TRBV6-5
J: TRBJ1-3
size: -
D: -

CDR3: CASSLVSSYEQYF
DNA: TGCGCCAGCAGCTTGGTTAGCTCCTACGAGCAGTACTTC
V: TRBV5-1
J: TRBJ2-7
size: -
D: -

CDR3: CASHGQRHRVTGANVLTF
DNA: TGTGCCAGCCATGGGCAACGACACAGGGTGACTGGGGCCAACGTCCTGACTTTC
V: TRBV28
J: TRBJ2-6
size: many
D: -

CDR3: CASSEWLAGGDTQYF
DNA: TGCGCCAGCAGTGAGTGGCTAGCGGGGGGGGATACGCAGTATTTT
V: TRBV10-2
J: TRBJ2-3
size: -
D: TRBD2

CDR3: CASSYDLSRGQETQYF
DNA: TGTGCCAGCAGTTACGACCTCTCCCGGGGCCAAGAGACCCAGTACTTC
V: TRBV6-5
J: TRBJ2-5
size: -
D: -

CDR3: CASSVGPDRSNQPQHF
DNA: TGTGCCAGCAGCGTAGGTCCGGATCGTAGCAATCAGCCCCAGCATTTT
V: TRBV9
J: TRBJ1-5
size: -
D: -

CDR3: CASSYADAYEQYF
DNA: TGTGCCAGCAGTTACGCGGACGCCTACGAGCAGTACTTC
V: TRBV6-6
J: TRBJ2-7
size: -
D: -